The rows below give T cell receptor beta chains drawn from one sample of a study of shared clonotypes between healthy human individuals. Method: immunoSEQ multiplex PCR; TCRdb's copy keeps in-frame clones and lacks some. Of about 490,000 clones listed, 70% to 80% are singletons. The sample consisted of PBMCs. The source is a woman aged 40-49 years in good health. Some clones in this sample may be carry-over from other donors' samples. Both conserved end residues are part of each CDR3. The D gene is left open where the match is weak. Not all rows give a size; the values are once, few, many and, for expanded clones, a class.

D	size	J	length	V	DNA	CDR3
NA	NA	TRBJ2-2	13	TRBV19	TGTGCCAGTAGTACACCCCCTCACGGGGAGCTGTTTTTT	CASSTPPHGELFF
TRBD2	NA	TRBJ2-5	13	TRBV18	TGTGCCAGCTCACCGGGAGGGACAGAGACCCAGTACTTC	CASSPGGTETQYF
TRBD1	many	TRBJ2-1	15	TRBV7-2	TGTGCCAGCAGCCCCGGACAGGGGGCTAGAAATGAGCAGTTCTTC	CASSPGQGARNEQFF
TRBD1	NA	TRBJ2-5	16	TRBV5-4	TGTGCCAGCAGCTGGGGCGGACAGGGTGGTGAGGAGACCCAGTACTTC	CASSWGGQGGEETQYF
NA	many	TRBJ2-7	13	TRBV19	TGTGCCAGTAGGGCCTTGAGCTCCTACGAGCAGTACTTC	CASRALSSYEQYF
TRBD1	few	TRBJ1-2	13	TRBV7-3	TGTGCCAGCGGGCCCCAGGGGGCTCAAAGCTACACCTTC	CASGPQGAQSYTF
NA	NA	TRBJ2-3	16	TRBV5-1	TGCGCCAGCAGCTTGGGACAGTATACTAGCACAGATACGCAGTATTTT	CASSLGQYTSTDTQYF
NA	few	TRBJ2-1	14	TRBV5-6	TGTGCCAGCAGCTTGGCCGGGGGCTGGTTGGGGCAGTTCTTC	CASSLAGGWLGQFF
NA	NA	TRBJ1-1	14	TRBV4-2	TGTGCCAGCAGCTTGTTATATAAGAACACTGAAGCTTTCTTT	CASSLLYKNTEAFF
TRBD2	NA	TRBJ2-7	13	TRBV27	TGTGCCAGCAGCCACATGACTAGCGGCGAGCAGTACTTC	CASSHMTSGEQYF
NA	few	TRBJ2-5	14	TRBV2	TGTGCCAGCAGTAATACAGGGAGAGAGGAGACCCAGTACTTC	CASSNTGREETQYF
TRBD2	few	TRBJ2-1	14	TRBV11-2	TGTGCCAGCAGCGCCCGGGGGAATCGGGGGGTGCAGTTCTTC	CASSARGNRGVQFF
NA	NA	TRBJ2-7	11	TRBV7-9	TGTGCCAGCAGCTTAGTCCACGAGCAGTACTTC	CASSLVHEQYF
NA	NA	TRBJ2-7	12	TRBV30	TGTGCCTGGAGTAAGAACGGCGACGAGCAGTACTTC	CAWSKNGDEQYF
NA	NA	TRBJ2-4	14	TRBV6-1	TGTGCCAGCAGTGCAACTAGCTACCGGGGCATTCAGTACTTC	CASSATSYRGIQYF
NA	NA	TRBJ2-7	15	TRBV30	TGTGCCTGGAGCGCCGGGGGGCGGGACGGGGGCGAGCAGTACTTC	CAWSAGGRDGGEQYF
TRBD2	NA	TRBJ2-5	17	TRBV7-9	TGTGCCAGCAGCTCCGGGACTAGCGGGAGCCGGGAAGAGACCCAGTACTTC	CASSSGTSGSREETQYF
NA	few	TRBJ1-1	16	TRBV27	TGTGCCAGCAGTTTAAGGCCCCGGAGCGTGAACACTGAAGCTTTCTTT	CASSLRPRSVNTEAFF